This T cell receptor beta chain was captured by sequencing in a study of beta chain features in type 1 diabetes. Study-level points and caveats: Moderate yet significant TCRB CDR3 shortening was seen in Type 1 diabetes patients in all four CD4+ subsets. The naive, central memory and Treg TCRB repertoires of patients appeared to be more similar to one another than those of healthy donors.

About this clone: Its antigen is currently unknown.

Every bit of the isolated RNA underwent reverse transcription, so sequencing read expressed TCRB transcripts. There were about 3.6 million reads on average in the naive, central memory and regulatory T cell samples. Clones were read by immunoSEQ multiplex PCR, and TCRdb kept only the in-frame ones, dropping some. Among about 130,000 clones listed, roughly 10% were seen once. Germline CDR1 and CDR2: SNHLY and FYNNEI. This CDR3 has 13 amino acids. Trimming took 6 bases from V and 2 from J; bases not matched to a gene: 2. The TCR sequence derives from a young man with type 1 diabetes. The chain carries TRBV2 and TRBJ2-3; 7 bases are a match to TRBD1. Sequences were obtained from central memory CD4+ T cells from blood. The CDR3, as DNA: TGTGCCAGCAGACAGGGGTACACAGATACGCAGTATTTT. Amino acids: CASRQGYTDTQYF.